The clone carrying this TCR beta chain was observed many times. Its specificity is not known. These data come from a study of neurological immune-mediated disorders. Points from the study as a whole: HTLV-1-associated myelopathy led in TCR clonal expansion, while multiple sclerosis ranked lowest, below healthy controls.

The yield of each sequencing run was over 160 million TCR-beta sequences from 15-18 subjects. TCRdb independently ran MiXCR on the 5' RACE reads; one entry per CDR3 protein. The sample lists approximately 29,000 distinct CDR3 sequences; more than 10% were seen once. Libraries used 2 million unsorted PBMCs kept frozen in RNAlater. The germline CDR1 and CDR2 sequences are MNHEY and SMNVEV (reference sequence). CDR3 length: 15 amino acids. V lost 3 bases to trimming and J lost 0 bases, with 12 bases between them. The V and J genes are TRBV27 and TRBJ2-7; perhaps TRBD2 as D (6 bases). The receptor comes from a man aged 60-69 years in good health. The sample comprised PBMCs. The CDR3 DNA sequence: TGTGCCAGCAGTTTCTCCGGGAGTTTCTCCTACGAGCAGTACTTC. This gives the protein CASSFSGSFSYEQYF.